This T cell receptor beta chain was recorded in a study of blood T cell repertoires in COVID-19 (dated by TCRdb to 2020 to 2022). Study-wide context: The collaborator samples originated in the United States, Italy and Spain and spanned the acute and convalescent phases of COVID-19. Where available, HLA class I and class II types were taken from metadata supplied by the sample provider and were not determined by assay-based typing. The material from the prospective study consisted of cDNA or gDNA derived from T cells, B-cell-depleted T cells, or PBMCs. Subjects who had been exposed to COVID-19, were actively infected with it, or had recovered from it provided the deeply sampled blood TCRbeta repertoires that made up the dataset. The repertoires were released in a freely available public database intended as a resource for research on the immune response to SARS-CoV-2. A de-identified subject ID, COVID-19 status, age in years and sex were almost always included in the sample metadata. The samples were drawn from two sources: the first 160 participants of the ongoing ImmuneRACE study, and 1,000 to 1,500 subjects contributed by 6 global collaborators.

Each collaborating institution followed its own protocols to collect whole blood in K2EDTA tubes. For TCRbeta analysis, collaborators shipped samples as frozen whole blood, isolated PBMCs, or DNA extracted from either of those sample types. This clone was counted at least ten times. What this receptor recognizes is not known. No much larger clone is present one base from it, and per-base qualities are unavailable. The immunoSEQ Assay, a bias-controlled multiplex PCR, was used to amplify TCRbeta CDR3 regions from genomic DNA. The authors' analysis ran thus. Within the assay, amplification of reference gene primers was used to estimate how many nucleated cells each sample contained. To quantify the absolute abundance of each unique TCRbeta CDR3 rearrangement, sequence reads were collapsed and filtered. For each sample, productive Simpson clonality was calculated as the square root of Simpson's diversity index over productive rearrangements. This immuneACCESS table, as held by TCRdb, lists in-frame sequences with V and J called but not all clones. Of the missing ones, under half trace to an unresolved V gene in checked studies; the others have no known cause. V and J calls plus clone size are reproduced from that table; the DNA served to infer D and trimming. Here the sample has some 240,000 clones; about 81% occur a single time. The top ten hold 9.5% to 15% of the sample.

General conclusions and limits of the study: How much clinical and demographic metadata was included differed by source and by participant, and the metadata was provided uncurated.

The TCR comes from a woman aged 55-75 years with active or convalescent COVID-19. Material for sequencing was peripheral blood.

This receptor carries the CDR3 CASSQTGSRGYTF. The nucleotide sequence is TGTGCCAGCAGCCAAACAGGGTCGCGTGGCTACACCTTC. The chain is assembled from TRBV7-9 and TRBJ1-2, and the D gene may be TRBD1, 6 bases matching. The germline V gene (reference sequence) gives CDR1 as SEHNR and CDR2 as FQNEAQ. The CDR3 runs 13 amino acids, cysteine and phenylalanine included. CDR3 DNA only is kept here, 39 bases in frame from base 1. The junction shows trimming of 5 bases on V and 7 bases on J, plus 14 bases between the germline ends.